This T cell receptor beta chain was profiled in a study of graft-versus-host responses after intestinal transplantation (dated by TCRdb to the early 2020s). A note on the overall study: The transplants that recipients received were multivisceral, liver-intestinal, or isolated intestinal. Every recipient was given anti-thymocyte globulin induction, followed by 2 to 4 years of maintenance tacrolimus and steroids. Bulk TCR-beta CDR3 sequencing was used to track graft-versus-host and host-versus-graft alloreactive T cell clones in the graft, circulation and bone marrow after intestinal transplantation. To identify alloreactive clones, pre-transplant mixed lymphocyte reaction products were sequenced and compared with unstimulated pre-transplant donor and recipient T cells. A cohort of fewer than 25 intestinal transplant recipients, including one retransplant, was enrolled, and a few patients lacking pretransplant specimens were excluded. A peak of at least 4% donor T cells among recipient peripheral blood mononuclear cells was the definition used for donor T cell macrochimerism. Rather than being sequenced by the commercial service, samples from a few later patients were sequenced in-house on an Illumina MiSeq and processed with MiXCR. The investigation overall reported the following: Peak levels of circulating GvH clones were associated with declines in HvG clones early after transplant. GvH clones were detected in recipient bone marrow, and some of these GvH clones were observed earlier in ileal mucosa or blood, consistent with an intestinal mucosal origin. Conclusions were limited by the relatively low number and heterogeneity of intestinal transplant patients. High GvH to HvG T cell clonal ratios were observed in the allografts of patients with donor T cell macrochimerism.

The time point tag for this specimen amounts to: cells obtained before transplantation from donor or recipient. CD3+CD4+ and CD3+CD8+ populations were FACS-sorted from unstimulated pre-transplant donor and recipient cells taken from spleen or lymph nodes. Including the terminal cysteine and phenylalanine, the CDR3 comprises 14 residues. CDR3 DNA is the only sequence kept; it has 42 bases, read in frame from the first base. Based on the germline V gene, the CDR1 and CDR2 sequences are SGHTA and FQGNSA. V was cut back by 2 bases and J by 2 bases, leaving a gap of 8 bases between them. Receptor libraries were prepared by the immunoSEQ multiplex PCR assay. In most patients, genomic DNA was isolated using the Qiagen DNeasy Blood and Tissue Kit and sent frozen to Adaptive Biotechnologies for TCR sequencing. For most patients, high-throughput TCR-beta CDR3 sequencing of genomic DNA was performed by Adaptive Biotechnologies. Per the authors' processing: Adaptive's ImmunoSEQ software supplied the TCR sequencing data for 15 to 20 patients, while MiXCR and VDJtools were used to process a few other patients. To correct CD4 versus CD8 sorting errors, sequences present in both subsets at a frequency ratio below 5:1 were removed. CDR3 nucleotide sequences shared by donor and recipient were removed because the origin of these sequences could not be assigned. To count as alloreactive, a clone needed at least 2-fold expansion over unstimulated cells and a minimum CFSE-low frequency of 0.002% (template counts) or 0.001% (read counts). A clone was considered mappable if detected in the sequenced pre-transplant spleen, lymph node, or MLR CFSE-low populations of the donor or recipient. Cumulative frequency of alloreactive clones was calculated as a percentage of all sequences weighted by copy number. TCRdb took this table from immuneACCESS and kept in-frame rearrangements with V and J called. Such tables lack part of the clones; where checked against another copy, unresolved V genes explain under half of the gap, and the rest is unexplained. The V and J calls and the clone size are those of that table, but D and trimming were determined from the DNA. For this sample there are more than 100,000 clones; about 95% appear just once. The ten biggest clones cover 3.3% of the sample.

A note on this clone: Its antigen specificity is not known. No base quality information exists; no much larger clone differs at one position.

Recombination connected TRBV7-2 to TRBJ2-3, with the D gene uncertain. The source is a human donor who received an intestinal transplant. Sample: unstimulated CD8+ T cells sorted from spleen or lymph node cells, taken before intestinal transplant. The DNA reads as follows: TGTGCCAGCAGCTTATCAGCACCCACAGATACGCAGTATTTT. The encoded protein is CASSLSAPTDTQYF.